This TCR beta chain was recorded in a study of cytomegalovirus exposure and HLA in healthy donors. Between the trimmed V and J ends, which lost 2 bases and 0 bases, there was a span of 4 bases. The CDR3 extends over 13 amino acids. Germline assignment: CDR1 MNHNS and CDR2 SASEGT. 60 Vbeta and 13 Jbeta primers were used in PCR. Sequencing was performed with immunoSEQ multiplex PCR; in TCRdb, only in-frame clones are kept and a portion is missing. Counted here are about 37,000 clones, about four fifths occurring once; the ten biggest clones make up approximately 8.5%. Whole-study findings and limits: Reportedly, cytomegalovirus status was diagnosed with high sensitivity and specificity. Later on, an analysis showed TCR association rates differing by HLA locus, with DRB1 the most and HLA-C the fewest. Rarity characterized most TCR sequences, yet some public TCRs appeared in many donors. TCR beta V- and J-gene trimming, according to a later analysis, was linked to a missense DCLRE1C variant.

In regard to this clone: Its antigen is not identified.

Specimen: PBMCs. The rearrangement links TRBV6-1 to TRBJ1-1; D not certain. This receptor was obtained from a woman between 35 and 50 years old in good health and CMV-seronegative. This CDR3 reads CASSETVNTEAFF. The CDR3 DNA reads as TGTGCCAGCAGTGAAACAGTGAACACTGAAGCTTTCTTT.